Below, 15 T cell receptor beta chains from the same sample are listed, as sequenced in a study of cytomegalovirus exposure and HLA in healthy donors. 13 Jbeta primers and 60 Vbeta primers were used for the PCR. Sequencing used immunoSEQ multiplex PCR; TCRdb keeps in-frame clones, though not all of them. The sample consists of about 120,000 clones, approximately 8.6% of them appearing once. The sequenced sample was PBMCs. Receptors were obtained from a woman between 40 and 50 years old in good health and CMV-seropositive.

Only a few counts were recorded for this clone. The chain couples TRBV9 to TRBJ2-7; 9 bases agree with TRBD1. There are 14 residues in the CDR3. V shed 2 bases and J 0 bases; nucleotides not matched to a gene: 0. CDR1 and CDR2 (germline): SGDLS, YYNGEE. CDR3 loop: CASSVDRGSYEQYF. CDR3 DNA: TGTGCCAGCAGCGTGGACAGGGGCTCCTACGAGCAGTACTTC.

The rearrangement uses TRBV7-9 and TRBJ1-1, with 7 bases identical to TRBD1. V shed 5 bases and J 1 base; nucleotides not matched to a gene: 7. From germline, CDR1 is SEHNR and CDR2 FQNEAQ (reference sequence). CDR3 length: 15 amino acids. In DNA, the CDR3 is TGTGCCAGCAGCCTCCTAGGGGGCGCGAACACTGAAGCTTTCTTT. It codes for CASSLLGGANTEAFF.

This chain uses TRBV13 with TRBJ1-4; 9 bases align to TRBD1. CDR3 length equals 15 residues. V was clipped by 4 bases and J by 8 bases; unmatched bases: 8. Germline assignment: CDR1 PRHDT and CDR2 FYEKMQ (reference sequence). This chain's CDR3 is CASSSLGQGEEKLFF. The CDR3 nucleotides read TGTGCCAGCAGCTCCTTGGGACAGGGAGAGGAAAAACTGTTTTTT.

The chain employs TRBV6-5 and TRBJ1-1; 7 bases map to TRBD1. With V trimmed by 6 bases and J by 0 bases, 7 bases remained unmatched. The V gene's germline CDR1 is MNHEY and CDR2 SVGAGI. The CDR3 covers 15 residues. CDR3 amino acids: CASRRTGNMNTEAFF. Here the CDR3 DNA reads TGTGCCAGCAGGAGGACAGGTAACATGAACACTGAAGCTTTCTTT.

In its sample, this clone was seen a few times. The genes are TRBV19 and TRBJ1-4; D is ambiguous. V gave up 4 bases and J gave up 2 bases, with 11 bases separating them. Germline V gives CDR1 LNHDA, CDR2 SQIVND (reference sequence). The CDR3 length is 15 residues. CDR3 in DNA: TGTGCCAGTAGTAAAAGCGGACTGACTAATGAAAAACTGTTTTTT. This gives the protein CASSKSGLTNEKLFF.

The gene calls are TRBV2 and TRBJ2-3; 9 positions agree with TRBD2. This CDR3 region has 14 residues. CDR1 is SNHLY and CDR2 is FYNNEI in the germline V gene. After removal of 6 bases from V and 5 bases from J, the junction contained 6 bases not matched to a gene. The CDR3 DNA is TGTGCCAGCAGGCGGGCTAGCGGGGTAGATACGCAGTATTTT. Translation gives CASRRASGVDTQYF.

Only a few counts were recorded for this clone. The rearrangement links TRBV5-1 to TRBJ1-2, with TRBD1 as a possible D gene (6 bases). The V gene's germline CDR1 is SGHRS and CDR2 YFSETQ. V lost 7 bases and J lost 4, with 20 bases in between. The CDR3 consists of 15 residues. The CDR3 sequence: CASGGDGGRGYGYTF. The CDR3 DNA sequence: TGCGCCAGCGGTGGAGACGGGGGGCGCGGCTATGGCTACACCTTC. Variable domain in full (rest from reference TRBV5-1 and TRBJ1-2): KAGVTQTPRYLIKTRGQQVTLSCSPISGHRSVSWYQQTPGQGLQFLFEYFSETQRNKGNFPGRFSGRQFSNSRSEMNVSTLELGDSALYLCASGGDGGRGYGYTFGSGTRLTVV.

In this sample, this clone turned up a few times. The chain joins TRBV28 to TRBJ1-5; possibly TRBD1 for D (5 bases). Looked up from germline, CDR1 is MDHEN and CDR2 is SYDVKM. Trimming stripped 3 bases from V and 1 base from J, with 13 bases between. The CDR3 is 16 residues long. The CDR3 spells CASSLEGLGSNQPQHF. The DNA for the CDR3 is TGTGCCAGCAGTTTGGAGGGACTTGGGAGCAATCAGCCCCAGCATTTT.

This clone was observed a handful of times. The CDR3: CASSPGGYGAFF. For the CDR3, the DNA is TGTGCCAGCTCACCAGGCGGTTACGGAGCTTTCTTT. The V gene is TRBV18, the J gene TRBJ1-1; D gene uncertain. The CDR3 is 12 amino acids. Trimming took off 2 bases at V and 10 bases at J, with 11 bases between the two ends. The germline CDR1 and CDR2 sequences are KGHSH and LQKENI.

The chain employs TRBV9 and TRBJ2-1; D not certain. V lost 3 bases and J lost 0, with 10 bases in between. CDR1 is SGDLS and CDR2 is YYNGEE in the germline V gene. This CDR3 contains 15 residues. CDR3 protein: CASSGSLSSYNEQFF. The CDR3 DNA reads as TGTGCCAGCAGCGGGTCGCTTAGCTCCTACAATGAGCAGTTCTTC.

The chain employs TRBV5-1 and TRBJ1-4; D is perhaps TRBD1 (6 bases). The germline V gene has CDR1 SGHRS and CDR2 YFSETQ. V lost 5 bases and J lost 4, with 12 bases in between. This CDR3 contains 14 residues. CDR3: CASSLDSSNEKLFF. Written as DNA, the CDR3 is TGCGCCAGCAGTCTGGACAGCAGTAATGAAAAACTGTTTTTT.

This clone was counted only a few times. This chain links TRBV7-6 with TRBJ2-5; 7 bases align to TRBD1. V lost 7 bases to trimming and J lost 5 bases; unmatched junction nucleotides: 10. Germline V gene lookup returns CDR1 SGHVS and CDR2 FNYEAQ. The CDR3 loop spans 14 amino acids. CDR3 sequence: CASIMNRGRETQYF. CDR3 nucleotides: TGTGCCAGCATCATGAACAGGGGAAGGGAGACCCAGTACTTC.

The chain has TRBV4-1 and TRBJ2-5; TRBD2 aligns across 8 bases. This CDR3 has 15 residues. Germline CDR1 is MGHRA and CDR2 is YSYEKL. With V trimmed by 4 bases and J by 2 bases, 6 bases remained unmatched. CDR3 sequence: CASSLVAGGQETQYF. CDR3 nucleotide sequence: TGCGCCAGCAGCCTCGTGGCGGGGGGACAAGAGACCCAGTACTTC.

This clone was found a few times. The rearrangement joins TRBV6-5 to TRBJ1-2; 9 bases fit TRBD1. The CDR3 loop spans 14 amino acids. CDR1 and CDR2 from the germline V gene are MNHEY and SVGAGI. V dropped 7 bases and J dropped 2; count of bases not matched to a gene: 5. CDR3 nucleotides: TGTGCCAGCACAATGGGACAGGGAAACTATGGCTACACCTTC. Its translation is CASTMGQGNYGYTF.

This clone is categorized as medium-sized. The chain joins TRBV7-6 to TRBJ2-1; D gene unclear. The CDR3 length is 13 residues. Germline CDR1 SGHVS, CDR2 FNYEAQ. V was cut by 1 base and J by 4 bases, with 5 bases left in between. The CDR3 DNA follows: TGTGCCAGCAGCTTAGGGGCATACAATGAGCAGTTCTTC. Translating gives CASSLGAYNEQFF.